This record covers a single TCR beta chain. The sample is drawn from a study of blood T cell repertoires in COVID-19. Measured with immunoSEQ multiplex PCR; TCRdb has only the in-frame clones, and not every one. The table lists 45,000 to 70,000 clones, less than 90% of them singletons. Per the germline V gene, CDR1 is LGHDT and CDR2 is YNNKEL (reference sequence). This CDR3 spans 14 amino acids. V lost 4 bases and J lost 9, with 13 bases in between. The sequenced sample consisted of peripheral blood. This clonotype originated in a woman older than 75 with acute or convalescent COVID-19. The gene calls are TRBV3-1 (or the pseudogene TRBV3-2) and TRBJ1-6; D may be TRBD1 (5 bases). In nucleotides, the CDR3 is TGTGCCAGCAGCCCCAGCCAGGGTGGTTCACCCCTCCACTTT. It encodes CASSPSQGGSPLHF.